This TCR beta chain comes out of a study of T cell changes during pregnancy in multiple sclerosis. Profiling relied on immunoSEQ multiplex PCR, and the TCRdb table lists in-frame clones only, not all of them. The sample consists of about 76,000 clones, roughly 92% of them appearing once. This clone was recorded once. The origin of this receptor is a female donor in good health, enrolled as a control in a pregnancy study. The source was peripheral blood, collected after pregnancy.

This CDR3 is CASRAGTITGELFF. The CDR3, as DNA: TGTGCCAGCCGTGCCGGGACAATCACCGGGGAGCTGTTTTTT. This chain joins TRBV25-1 and TRBJ2-2, with a tentative D call TRBD1 (6 bases). The length of the CDR3 is 14 residues. Germline V gene sequence: CDR1 MGHDK, CDR2 SYGVNS. The V end was cut by 8 bases, the J end by 4 bases, with 14 bases between. The whole variable domain, filled in from reference TRBV25-1 and TRBJ2-2, reads EADIYQTPRYLVIGTGKKITLECSQTMGHDKMYWYQQDPGMELHLIHYSYGVNSTEKGDLSSESTVSRIRTEHFPLTLESARPSHTSQYLCASRAGTITGELFFGEGSRLTVL.